The sequence of this T cell receptor beta chain was determined in a study of blood T cell repertoires in COVID-19. As for the study in general: The United States, Italy and Spain supplied acute and convalescent COVID-19 samples. From T cells, B-cell-depleted T cells, or PBMCs came the material, which was cDNA or gDNA.

V was cut by 2 bases and J by 6 bases, with 5 bases left in between. Germline V gene sequence: CDR1 SGDLS, CDR2 YYNGEE. The CDR3 consists of 11 residues. Original handling: Reference gene primer amplification yielded estimated nucleated cell counts. Repertoires were generated with immunoSEQ multiplex PCR, while TCRdb's copy carries only in-frame clones and drops some. Clone size and V and J calls were adopted from that table, with D and trimming inferred from the DNA. Of roughly 500,000 clones listed, about 91% were seen once; the top ten hold 0.8% to 0.9%. In Seattle, patients joined the study during active infection and were tracked longitudinally.

The material sequenced was peripheral blood. This clonotype originated in a man aged 18 to 30 with COVID-19, enrolled during active disease. The genes are TRBV9 and TRBJ1-2; D not resolved. The CDR3 is CASSVGHGYTF. DNA for the CDR3: TGTGCCAGCAGCGTTGGCCATGGCTACACCTTC.